These 18 T cell receptor beta chains were all obtained from the same sample, sequenced in a study of blood T cell repertoires in COVID-19. Here immunoSEQ multiplex PCR was the method, and the copy in TCRdb shows in-frame clones only, minus some. This table has under 300,000 clones, roughly 89% appearing once. Material for sequencing was PBMCs or T cells enriched from blood (not recorded which). All receptors come from a man aged 35 to 55 who had recovered from COVID-19.

This rearrangement joins TRBV9 to TRBJ2-7; no firm D call. The CDR3 runs 14 residues. The V end lost 0 bases, the J end lost 0 bases, and 7 bases lay between the germline ends. Germline values: CDR1 SGDLS, CDR2 YYNGEE. In DNA, the CDR3 is TGTGCCAGCAGCGTAGACAGAGCCTCCTACGAGCAGTACTTC. This codes for CASSVDRASYEQYF.

This clone was seen just once. In DNA, the CDR3 is TGTGCCAGTACGACAGGCCACAAAGAGACCCAGTACTTC. This sequence encodes CASTTGHKETQYF. The V call is TRBV28, the J call TRBJ2-5; D might be TRBD1 (6 bases). CDR1 is MDHEN, CDR2 SYDVKM, per germline. The CDR3 consists of 13 residues. V was shortened by 9 bases and J by 3 bases, with 14 bases between the two germline ends.

This clone was seen only once. This sequence joins TRBV15 and TRBJ2-7; D may be TRBD1 (5 bases). Germline-derived CDR1 and CDR2 are LNHNV and YYDKDF (reference sequence). The V end was cut by 0 bases, the J end by 6 bases, with 15 bases between. This CDR3 has 15 amino acids. CDR3 protein: CATSREGAGYSEQYF. The DNA for the CDR3 is TGTGCCACCAGCAGAGAGGGCGCAGGGTATAGCGAGCAGTACTTC.

The chain couples TRBV9 to TRBJ1-3; D is ambiguous. This CDR3 comprises 14 residues. V was shortened by 6 bases and J by 2 bases, with 12 bases between the two germline ends. Germline CDR1 is SGDLS and CDR2 is YYNGEE. CDR3 coding DNA: TGTGCCAGCACCCCTACGGTAACTGGAAACACCATATATTTT. The encoded protein is CASTPTVTGNTIYF.

V and J are TRBV7-2 and TRBJ1-5, with 7 bases that match TRBD1. With V trimmed by 1 base and J by 2 bases, 2 bases remained unmatched. This CDR3 is built from 15 residues. Germline CDR1 and CDR2: SGHTA and FQGNSA. The CDR3 DNA sequence: TGTGCCAGCAGCTTAGATGGACAGGGCAATCAGCCCCAGCATTTT. Protein sequence: CASSLDGQGNQPQHF.

This CDR3 reads CASSNGVQGPNTEAFF. The CDR3, as DNA: TGTGCCAGCAGCAACGGCGTACAGGGCCCCAACACTGAAGCTTTCTTT. The rearrangement uses TRBV21-1 and TRBJ1-1; no check of the table's D call, TRBD1, against the DNA was made. TRBV21-1 is a recognized pseudogene. The CDR3 spans 16 residues.

The CDR3 nucleotides are TGTGCCAGCAGCTTGGATACCCAGGGGGATAATTCACCCCTCCACTTT. Encoded protein: CASSLDTQGDNSPLHF. This chain uses TRBV7-9 with TRBJ1-6, with TRBD1 identical over 7 bases. V trimming: 3 bases; J trimming: 5 bases; junction bases outside the gene matches: 7. This CDR3 contains 16 residues. CDR1 is SEHNR, CDR2 FQNEAQ, per germline (reference sequence).

This chain links TRBV28 with TRBJ2-1; a possible D gene is TRBD1 (5 bases). The CDR3 runs 14 residues. V lost 1 base to trimming and J lost 7 bases, with 11 bases between them. CDR1 MDHEN and CDR2 SYDVKM come from the germline V gene. The CDR3 protein is CASSLLVGENEQFF. The CDR3, as DNA: TGTGCCAGCAGTTTATTGGTAGGGGAAAATGAGCAGTTCTTC.

The CDR3 protein is CASSQWTGANQPQHF. CDR3 nucleotides: TGTGCCAGCAGTCAATGGACAGGGGCGAATCAGCCCCAGCATTTT. This chain joins TRBV6-5 and TRBJ1-5, with 9 bases that match TRBD1. This CDR3 contains 15 residues. Germline lookup yields CDR1 MNHEY and CDR2 SVGAGI. The trim removed 5 bases at V and 4 bases at J, leaving 6 bases unmatched.

The CDR3 sequence is CASSFNREETQYF. In nucleotides, the CDR3 is TGCGCCAGCAGCTTTAATCGGGAAGAGACCCAGTACTTC. The V gene is TRBV5-1, the J gene TRBJ2-5; D is ambiguous. The V end lost 2 bases, the J end lost 3 bases, and 8 bases lay between the germline ends. The CDR3 consists of 13 residues. Germline CDR1 and CDR2: SGHRS and YFSETQ.

This chain connects TRBV2 to TRBJ1-2, with D hard to call. Trimming took 7 bases from V and 0 from J, leaving 9 bases between them. Germline V lookup: CDR1 SNHLY, CDR2 FYNNEI. This CDR3 contains 13 residues. This CDR3 is CASTQQANYGYTF. For the CDR3, the DNA is TGTGCCAGCACCCAACAAGCTAACTATGGCTACACCTTC.

The gene calls are TRBV7-9 and TRBJ2-2, with D possibly TRBD1 on 6 matching bases. The CDR3 is made up of 15 amino acids. Germline V gene data show CDR1 as SEHNR and CDR2 as FQNEAQ (reference sequence). V was clipped by 3 bases and J by 2 bases, with 10 bases between them. The CDR3 loop is CASSLMGHNTGELFF. In nucleotides, the CDR3 is TGTGCCAGCAGCTTGATGGGACACAACACCGGGGAGCTGTTTTTT.

CDR3 in amino acids: CASRRQGVATNEKLFF. CDR3 DNA sequence: TGTGCCAGCAGGAGACAGGGGGTTGCAACTAATGAAAAACTGTTTTTT. The gene calls are TRBV28 and TRBJ1-4, with 9 bases matching TRBD1. CDR1 is MDHEN and CDR2 is SYDVKM in the germline V gene. This CDR3 is 16 amino acids long. V was clipped by 6 bases and J by 0 bases; unmatched bases: 5.

The V call is TRBV10-3, the J call TRBJ1-1, with 9 positions matching TRBD1. Germline values: CDR1 ENHRY, CDR2 SYGVKD. Trimming cost V 5 bases and J 4 bases; bases outside gene matches: 5. This CDR3 comprises 14 residues. Here the CDR3 DNA reads TGTGCCATCAGTAGGACAGGGGTGGGCACTGAAGCTTTCTTT. Translated, it gives CAISRTGVGTEAFF.

The chain recombines TRBV19 with TRBJ2-3, with 9 bases aligning to TRBD2. CDR1 and CDR2 from the germline V gene are LNHDA and SQIVND (reference sequence). This CDR3 comprises 15 residues. V was clipped by 7 bases and J by 2 bases; unmatched bases: 7. CDR3 nucleotide sequence: TGTGCCAGTAATGAGCGGGGGGAATCCACAGATACGCAGTATTTT. It codes for CASNERGESTDTQYF.

The J gene is TRBJ2-7, the V gene TRBV19; no clear D. Trimming left V 6 bases short and J 0 bases short, with 9 bases between. The CDR3 is made up of 13 amino acids. The germline V gene has CDR1 LNHDA and CDR2 SQIVND (reference sequence). CDR3 in amino acids: CASSVQYSYEQYF. The CDR3 nucleotides read TGTGCCAGTAGCGTTCAGTACTCCTACGAGCAGTACTTC.

The chain has TRBV3-1 (or the pseudogene TRBV3-2) and TRBJ2-1; D gene ambiguous. Germline lookup yields CDR1 LGHDT and CDR2 YNNKEL (reference sequence). V lost 1 base, J lost 4 bases, and 8 bases lay in between. This CDR3 is 14 amino acids long. CDR3 DNA sequence: TGTGCCAGCAGCCAAGCTGAGGCATACAATGAGCAGTTCTTC. Protein: CASSQAEAYNEQFF.

The chain couples TRBV3-1 (or the pseudogene TRBV3-2) to TRBJ2-1, with TRBD2 identical over 8 bases. The germline CDR1 and CDR2 sequences are LGHDT and YNNKEL (reference sequence). Losses at the gene ends were 1 base for V and 7 bases for J; bases not matched to a gene: 3. The CDR3 spans 14 residues. The CDR3 sequence: CASSQAAGGNEQFF. The CDR3 DNA is TGTGCCAGCAGCCAAGCCGCGGGGGGTAATGAGCAGTTCTTC.